This TCR beta chain stems from a study of blood T cell repertoires in COVID-19. Study at large: Acute and convalescent COVID-19 samples came from the United States, Italy and Spain.

Participant ages covered roughly 18 to 89 years across 24 US areas. Assignments of participants to cohorts depended upon their own reported clinical history. All recovered Cohort 3 donors got two negative PCRs, got clearance, or saw symptom resolution. Assay used: immunoSEQ multiplex PCR; TCRdb lists only in-frame clones, some missing. Among some 100,000 clones listed, roughly 85% were seen once. The V gene's germline CDR1 is SQVTM and CDR2 ANQGSEA. V lost 2 bases and J 7 bases, leaving 12 bases between the germline ends. The CDR3 runs 13 residues. The V gene is TRBV29-1, the J gene TRBJ2-1; possibly TRBD2 for D (6 bases). Sequenced input: PBMCs or T cells enriched from blood (not recorded which). The receptor was isolated from a woman between 50 and 59 years old who had recovered from COVID-19. DNA of the CDR3: TGCAGCGTTGAATTTGGGACTTCTAATGAGCAGTTCTTC. Encoded protein: CSVEFGTSNEQFF.